Shown below are 16 T cell receptor beta chains from a single sample sequenced in a study of response to subunit inactivated influenza vaccine. Via MiXCR, TCRdb re-called the RT-PCR reads, giving one row per CDR3 protein. This sample carries 500,000 to 550,000 distinct CDR3 sequences, approximately 20% of them seen once, and the ten largest clones take about 2.8%. These data also formed part of another study, on T cells expressing NK-cell markers. From that paper: Synthesis of TCR beta cDNA relied on 5'RACE template switching carrying UMIs.

Sequences were derived from CD4+ T cells sorted from PBMCs, sampled about 11 days after vaccination. The origin of the receptors is a man aged 50 to 60 who received an inactivated influenza vaccine.

Concerning this clonotype itself: The CDR3 carries no conserved terminal phenylalanine or tryptophan, so it likely arises from a read error. The J gene is TRBJ2-2, the V gene TRBV12-3 or TRBV12-4; D gene ambiguous. Trimming cost V 6 bases and J 5 bases, with 7 bases left between them. The CDR3 contains 12 residues. The CDR3 loop reads CASSPRTGELFS. DNA of the CDR3: TGTGCCAGCAGCCCCAGGACCGGGGAGCTGTTTTCT.

The chain has TRBV6-2 or TRBV6-3 and TRBJ2-7; D uncertain. Trimming left V 2 bases short and J 3 bases short, with 5 bases between. This CDR3 has 12 residues. CDR1 MNHEY and CDR2 SVGEGT come from the germline V gene. Here the CDR3 DNA reads TGTGCCAGCAGTTACAGGGTCTACGAGCAGTACTTC. Its protein is CASSYRVYEQYF.

The V gene is TRBV10-3, the J gene TRBJ1-1; 7 positions agree with TRBD1. V lost 7 bases, J lost 10 bases, and 15 bases stayed unmatched. In germline, CDR1 is ENHRY, CDR2 SYGVKD. This CDR3 spans 14 amino acids. The CDR3 loop is CAITTDRAVKGAFF. The CDR3 nucleotides read TGTGCCATCACAACCGACAGGGCGGTAAAGGGAGCTTTCTTT.

This clonotype has more than one count but fewer than ten. This chain uses TRBV28 with TRBJ1-5; the match to TRBD1 covers 8 bases. The CDR3 is made up of 18 amino acids. Unmatched junction bases numbered 8, after V lost 1 base and J lost 0 bases. Germline CDR1 reads MDHEN; CDR2 reads SYDVKM. The CDR3: CASSLYGQGLLSNQPQHF. Written as DNA, the CDR3 is TGTGCCAGCAGTTTATATGGACAGGGCCTTCTTAGCAATCAGCCCCAGCATTTT.

The chain recombines TRBV6-2 or TRBV6-3 with TRBJ2-7; D might be TRBD1 or TRBD2, each matching 5 bases. V was shortened by 2 bases and J by 2 bases, with 19 bases between the two germline ends. CDR1 is MNHEY and CDR2 is SVGEGT in the germline V gene. This CDR3 contains 17 residues. The CDR3 loop is CASSYLTGTPGPYEQYF. In nucleotides, the CDR3 is TGTGCCAGCAGTTACCTTACCGGGACCCCAGGACCCTACGAGCAGTACTTC.

A word on this clonotype: Germline is not matched at one junction end, which may reflect a read error. The J gene is TRBJ2-7, the V gene TRBV28; 14 nucleotides line up with TRBD2. Germline CDR1 is MDHEN and CDR2 is SYDVKM. This CDR3 spans 14 amino acids. The CDR3 protein is CASSLGTSGRQAEF. The CDR3 DNA reads as TGTGCCAGCAGTTTAGGGACTAGCGGGAGACAGGCCGAGTTC.

This clonotype was counted many times. V usage is TRBV7-6 and J usage is TRBJ2-1; 9 positions match TRBD1. The CDR3 loop spans 19 amino acids. The germline gives CDR1 SGHVS, CDR2 FNYEAQ. Unmatched junction bases numbered 12, after V lost 1 base and J lost 2 bases. The CDR3 protein is CASSLDPGTGILTYNEQFF. Written as DNA, the CDR3 is TGTGCCAGCAGCTTAGATCCCGGGACAGGGATCCTCACCTACAATGAGCAGTTCTTC.

This chain links TRBV6-1 with TRBJ2-7, with TRBD1 matching over 9 bases. Germline trimming cut 5 bases from V and 3 bases from J; bases unmatched to any gene: 8. The CDR3 has 15 residues. CDR1 MNHNS and CDR2 SASEGT come from the germline V gene. The DNA of the CDR3 is TGTGCCAGCAGTCGTACCGGGACAGGGTTCTACGAGCAGTACTTC. Amino acids: CASSRTGTGFYEQYF.

Many counts were recorded for this clonotype. The chain employs TRBV7-2 and TRBJ2-2, with D possibly matching TRBD1 (7 bases). V lost 0 bases to trimming and J lost 13 bases, with 21 bases between them. Germline V CDR1 and CDR2: SGHTA, FQGNSA. This CDR3 spans 16 amino acids. CDR3 bases: TGTGCCAGCAGCTTAGCCCGACAGGGAGGTCGTGGAGTGCTGTTTTTT. It codes for CASSLARQGGRGVLFF.

V is TRBV3-1 and J is TRBJ1-2; D is undetermined. The CDR3 extends over 12 amino acids. Trimming took 4 bases from V and 6 from J, leaving 9 bases between them. The germline V gene encodes CDR1 LGHDT and CDR2 YNNKEL (reference sequence). The CDR3: CASSLTRDGYTF. In DNA, the CDR3 is TGTGCCAGCAGCCTGACCCGGGATGGCTACACCTTC.

This clonotype appeared a few times. The V gene is TRBV12-3 or TRBV12-4, the J gene TRBJ1-6; D ambiguous. The CDR3 spans 13 residues. Trimming left V 2 bases short and J 6 bases short, with 5 bases between. This chain's CDR3 is CASSLQSNSPLHF. As DNA, the CDR3 is TGTGCCAGCAGTTTACAGAGTAATTCACCCCTCCACTTT.

This clonotype was counted once. The V and J genes are TRBV5-6 and TRBJ2-7; TRBD2 matches at 8 bases. V trimming: 4 bases; J trimming: 0 bases; junction bases outside the gene matches: 6. Germline CDR1 reads SGHDT; CDR2 reads YYEEEE. The CDR3 contains 15 residues. The CDR3 reads CASSLKSGSSYEQYF. CDR3 bases: TGTGCCAGCAGCCTAAAAAGCGGGAGCTCCTACGAGCAGTACTTC.

The gene calls are TRBV12-3 or TRBV12-4 and TRBJ2-1; tentative D call: TRBD2 (6 bases). V lost 5 bases and J 8 bases, leaving 22 bases between the germline ends. This CDR3 contains 16 residues. The CDR3 spells CASSPSLARATYEQFF. The CDR3 region has the DNA TGTGCCAGCAGTCCATCACTAGCTAGGGCTACTTATGAGCAGTTCTTC.

This chain uses TRBV7-3 with TRBJ2-1; 7 bases line up with TRBD1. CDR3 size: 13 residues. V shed 5 bases and J 9 bases; nucleotides not matched to a gene: 7. The germline CDR1 and CDR2 sequences are SGHTA and FQGTGA. In DNA form, the CDR3 reads TGTGCCAGCAGCGCCGACAGGGTCGGTGAGCAGTTCTTC. It is translated as CASSADRVGEQFF. The whole variable domain, filled in from reference TRBV7-3 and TRBJ2-1, reads GAGVSQTPSNKVTEKGKYVELRCDPISGHTALYWYRQSLGQGPEFLIYFQGTGAADDSGLPNDRFFAVRPEGSVSTLKIQRTERGDSAVYLCASSADRVGEQFFGPGTRLTVL.

This clonotype was observed a few times. This chain connects TRBV7-9 to TRBJ2-7, with 8 bases lining up with TRBD2. The CDR3 totals 15 residues. The junction had 3 bases not matched to a gene; V was cut back by 1 base and J by 1 base. In germline, CDR1 is SEHNR, CDR2 FQNEAQ (reference sequence). The CDR3 DNA reads as TGTGCCAGCAGCTTAGATGGGACTAGATCCTACGAGCAGTACTTC. This sequence encodes CASSLDGTRSYEQYF.

This clonotype was found a few times. The chain recombines TRBV7-2 with TRBJ1-2; D unresolved. The CDR3 runs 15 residues. The V gene lost 2 bases and the J gene lost 6 bases, with 16 bases spanning the gap. Germline CDR1 SGHTA, CDR2 FQGNSA. The CDR3, as DNA: TGTGCCAGCAGCTTAAAGCAGAGGACCGGCCATGGCTACACCTTC. As protein: CASSLKQRTGHGYTF.